These 22 T cell receptor beta chains came from one sample sequenced in a study of blood T cell repertoires in COVID-19. TCRdb keeps only in-frame clones here, not all; method: immunoSEQ multiplex PCR. The sample lists 150,000 or so clones, 77% occurring once. The sequenced sample was peripheral blood. Receptor source: a woman aged 45-65 years with active or convalescent COVID-19.

The rearrangement joins TRBV4-3 to TRBJ2-2; 8 positions match TRBD1. With 0 bases clipped from V and 3 bases from J, the junction kept 9 bases outside the gene matches. This CDR3 comprises 18 residues. CDR1 is LGHNA and CDR2 is YSLEER in the germline V gene. Here the CDR3 reads CASSQEVPGTGYTGELFF. The CDR3 DNA follows: TGCGCCAGCAGCCAAGAAGTCCCCGGGACAGGCTACACCGGGGAGCTGTTTTTT.

The CDR3 DNA is TGTGCCAGTAGTATTTCAGGGGGTGGGGCCAACGTCCTGACTTTC. Translated, it gives CASSISGGGANVLTF. The genes are TRBV19 and TRBJ2-6; TRBD1 aligns across 7 bases. Germline V CDR1 and CDR2: LNHDA, SQIVND (reference sequence). J lost 3 bases, V lost 3 bases, and 2 bases had no gene match. This CDR3 contains 15 residues.

This clone occurred a few times. This chain connects TRBV5-1 to TRBJ1-1; possible D gene TRBD1, 6 bases. The CDR3 extends over 13 amino acids. V lost 3 bases and J lost 4, with 10 bases in between. CDR1 and CDR2 (germline): SGHRS, YFSETQ. CDR3 protein: CASSSQQGTEAFF. As DNA, the CDR3 is TGCGCCAGCAGCTCACAACAGGGCACTGAAGCTTTCTTT.

This clone was counted a single time. The V gene is TRBV30, the J gene TRBJ1-1, with unresolved D. Looked up from germline, CDR1 is GTSNPN and CDR2 is SVGIG (reference sequence). V lost 4 bases and J 3 bases, leaving 12 bases between the germline ends. The CDR3 consists of 13 residues. CDR3 amino acids: CAWNRDPHTEAFF. The CDR3, as DNA: TGTGCCTGGAATCGGGATCCTCACACTGAAGCTTTCTTT. Filled out from reference TRBV30 and TRBJ1-1, the complete variable domain reads SQTIHQWPATLVQPVGSPLSLECTVEGTSNPNLYWYRQAAGRGLQLLFYSVGIGQISSEVPQNLSASRPQDRQFILSSKKLLLSDSGFYLCAWNRDPHTEAFFGQGTRLTVV.

This clone was seen just once. This rearrangement joins TRBV2 to TRBJ1-5; a weak D match, TRBD1 (5 bases). This CDR3 comprises 13 residues. Trimming stripped 3 bases from V and 6 bases from J, with 9 bases between. Per germline, CDR1 SNHLY and CDR2 FYNNEI. The DNA of the CDR3 is TGTGCCAGCAGTGACAGGGAAGGTCAGCCCCAGCATTTT. Its protein product is CASSDREGQPQHF.

This sequence joins TRBV28 and TRBJ1-2, with a tentative D call TRBD1 (6 bases). The CDR3 spans 12 residues. Trimming removed 10 bases from V and 5 bases from J, with 14 bases in between. The V gene's germline CDR1 is MDHEN and CDR2 SYDVKM. The CDR3 DNA sequence: TGTGCCACCAGCGACAGGCTTTATGGCTACACCTTC. Its translation is CATSDRLYGYTF.

This clone was picked up one time. This chain joins TRBV6-6 and TRBJ1-5; no clear D. V was shortened by 5 bases and J by 7 bases, with 18 bases between the two germline ends. Germline values: CDR1 MNHNY, CDR2 SVGAGI (reference sequence). The CDR3 runs to 15 residues. The CDR3 DNA follows: TGTGCCAGCAGTCCCGGCCACGGGGTTGGCCAGCCCCAGCATTTT. It codes for CASSPGHGVGQPQHF.

This rearrangement joins TRBV18 to TRBJ2-5; no clear D. V dropped 1 base and J dropped 0 bases, with 3 bases sitting between them. Germline-derived CDR1 and CDR2 are KGHSH and LQKENI. This CDR3 has 13 residues. The CDR3 loop is CASSPRDQETQYF. The CDR3 DNA sequence: TGTGCCAGCTCACCACGAGACCAAGAGACCCAGTACTTC. Complete variable domain (other parts from reference TRBV18 and TRBJ2-5): NAGVMQNPRHLVRRRGQEARLRCSPMKGHSHVYWYRQLPEEGLKFMVYLQKENIIDESGMPKERFSAEFPKEGPSILRIQQVVRGDSAAYFCASSPRDQETQYFGPGTRLLVL.

The chain has TRBV30 and TRBJ2-4, with 7 positions matching TRBD1. Per germline, CDR1 GTSNPN and CDR2 SVGIG (reference sequence). Trimming cost V 7 bases and J 1 base; bases outside gene matches: 7. CDR3 length: 14 residues. The CDR3 reads CASRDSPAKNIQYF. CDR3 DNA sequence: TGTGCCTCTCGGGACAGTCCGGCCAAAAACATTCAGTACTTC.

The gene calls are TRBV2 and TRBJ2-3; perhaps TRBD1 as D (6 bases). The CDR3 is made up of 13 amino acids. CDR1 and CDR2 (germline): SNHLY, FYNNEI. Trimming took off 7 bases at V and 2 bases at J, with 10 bases between the two ends. As DNA, the CDR3 is TGTGCCAGCAAAAGGACAGACACAGATACGCAGTATTTT. Its protein is CASKRTDTDTQYF.

The chain has TRBV10-1 and TRBJ2-5; a possible D gene is TRBD2 (5 bases). Trimming took 2 bases from V and 1 from J, leaving 14 bases between them. Per the germline V gene, CDR1 is WNHNN and CDR2 is SYGVQD (reference sequence). The CDR3 runs to 16 residues. The CDR3 reads CASSEDRAVSQETQYF. CDR3 in DNA: TGCGCCAGCAGTGAGGACCGAGCGGTGTCCCAAGAGACCCAGTACTTC.

The chain employs TRBV19 and TRBJ1-3; D uncertain. Per the germline V gene, CDR1 is LNHDA and CDR2 is SQIVND (reference sequence). The V end lost 3 bases, the J end lost 0 bases, and 12 bases lay between the germline ends. The CDR3 sequence is 16 residues long. The CDR3 sequence is CASSISFGSSGNTIYF. DNA of the CDR3: TGTGCCAGTAGTATTAGTTTCGGGAGCTCTGGAAACACCATATATTTT.

V and J are TRBV5-5 and TRBJ2-5, with 15 bases lining up with TRBD2. Germline loops: CDR1 SGHKS, CDR2 YYEKEE (reference sequence). This CDR3 has 16 residues. Unmatched junction bases numbered 3, after V lost 4 bases and J lost 2 bases. The DNA for the CDR3 is TGTGCCAGCAGCCAAGGACTAGCGGGAGGGCAAGAGACCCAGTACTTC. Protein sequence: CASSQGLAGGQETQYF.

This chain links TRBV18 with TRBJ1-1, with D possibly being TRBD1 (5 bases). Germline lookup yields CDR1 KGHSH and CDR2 LQKENI. The CDR3 spans 13 residues. V was pared by 4 bases and J by 2 bases, with 8 bases between. The chain's CDR3 is CASSRTTNTEAFF. CDR3 DNA sequence: TGTGCCAGCTCACGGACAACCAACACTGAAGCTTTCTTT.

This clone has only a few counts. The CDR3 reads CASSWRLNTEAFF. CDR3 DNA sequence: TGTGCCAGCAGTTGGAGGTTGAACACTGAAGCTTTCTTT. The chain links TRBV6-6 to TRBJ1-1; D ambiguous. Trimming removed 4 bases at V and 0 bases at J, with 6 bases between. Germline-derived CDR1 and CDR2 are MNHNY and SVGAGI (reference sequence). This CDR3 spans 13 amino acids.

This sequence joins TRBV7-2 and TRBJ2-5; 7 positions agree with TRBD2. Germline CDR1 and CDR2: SGHTA and FQGNSA. V shed 5 bases and J 5 bases; nucleotides not matched to a gene: 8. This CDR3 comprises 14 residues. Written as DNA, the CDR3 is TGTGCCAGCAGCCGCGCCGGACTAGGGGAGACCCAGTACTTC. Translation gives CASSRAGLGETQYF.

This clone has just a few counts. The chain couples TRBV7-2 to TRBJ2-7; D may be TRBD2 (6 bases). Trimming removed 3 bases at V and 0 bases at J, with 9 bases between. The length of the CDR3 is 14 residues. CDR1 is SGHTA, CDR2 FQGNSA, per germline. The CDR3 sequence is CASSFGGTSYEQYF. The CDR3 coding sequence is TGTGCCAGCAGCTTCGGCGGGACCTCCTACGAGCAGTACTTC.

This rearrangement joins TRBV6-6 to TRBJ2-2, with 16 positions matching TRBD2. Germline lookup yields CDR1 MNHNY and CDR2 SVGAGI (reference sequence). The V segment lost 5 bases and the J segment 7 bases; nucleotides outside the gene matches: 7. The length of the CDR3 is 17 residues. The CDR3 nucleotides are TGTGCCAGCAGTCGGGGACTAGCGGGAGGGGGTATCGGGGAGCTGTTTTTT. Amino acids: CASSRGLAGGGIGELFF.

In DNA, the CDR3 is TGTGCCAGCAGCTTAGCGACAGCCACCCTTCTCACCTTC. It codes for CASSLATATLLTF. The chain employs TRBV7-2 and TRBJ1-2; D is possibly TRBD1 (5 bases). V lost 0 bases and J lost 13, with 15 bases in between. The CDR3 spans 13 residues. Germline CDR1 is SGHTA and CDR2 is FQGNSA.

The chain links TRBV28 to TRBJ1-2, with 8 bases lining up with TRBD1. CDR3 length: 14 residues. V trimming: 3 bases; J trimming: 7 bases; junction bases outside the gene matches: 7. The germline gives CDR1 MDHEN, CDR2 SYDVKM. The CDR3 sequence is CASSLGQGAAGYTF. The CDR3 nucleotides are TGTGCCAGCAGTTTGGGGCAGGGGGCTGCTGGCTACACCTTC.

CDR3 DNA: TGCGCCAGCAGCTTGGACAGGGCTAATGAAAAACTGTTTTTT. Protein: CASSLDRANEKLFF. The chain carries TRBV5-1 and TRBJ1-4; D is perhaps TRBD1 (6 bases). The CDR3 covers 14 residues. The germline gives CDR1 SGHRS, CDR2 YFSETQ. V lost 0 bases to trimming and J lost 3 bases, with 6 bases between them.

V and J are TRBV15 and TRBJ2-2; TRBD2 aligns across 13 bases. This CDR3 has 18 residues. Germline values: CDR1 LNHNV, CDR2 YYDKDF (reference sequence). After removal of 1 base from V and 4 bases from J, the junction contained 6 bases not matched to a gene. The CDR3 protein is CATSRGLAGGVGTGELFF. The CDR3 region has the DNA TGTGCCACCAGCAGAGGACTAGCGGGGGGTGTTGGCACCGGGGAGCTGTTTTTT.